The present T cell receptor beta chain was sequenced within a study of T cell responses to AZD1222 COVID-19 vaccine (dated by TCRdb to the early 2020s). For the wider study: TCR sequencing was performed for 230 to 250 trial participants, of whom roughly 200 were given two doses of AZD1222 and approximately 25 were given two doses of MenACWY control vaccine. Trial participants were enrolled into age subgroups of 18-55, 56-69 and 70-plus years, which contained 148, 28 and 57 TCR-sequenced participants, respectively. What the research found in general, with its limitations: Reportedly, almost half of the unique spike-specific TCRs recognized epitopes lying outside the regions that are mutated in the B.1.351 and B.1.1.7 variants. In the small 56-69-year group, the increase in depth fell short of significance, most likely because of low power. The whole spike protein was spanned by vaccine-associated CD4 TCRs, and dominant responses were seen in regions 160-218 and 743-854. Participants were mostly white British, with more females than males. The authors suggested clonal diversity may have been underestimated. After two AZD1222 doses, both the breadth and the depth of spike-specific TCRs were significantly higher than at day 0 and than in MenACWY recipients. Conclusions about previously exposed vaccinees were limited because only six AZD1222 recipients were SARS-CoV-2 seropositive at baseline. Because no day 14 peak-response samples were available, repertoires were characterized only after the peak T cell response.

The count of this clone is one. The specificity of this receptor is unknown. Qualities for individual bases were not recorded, and no much larger clone is one base off. Taken from the germline V gene, the CDR1 and CDR2 loops are MDHEN and SYDVKM. Counted from cysteine to phenylalanine, this CDR3 has 15 amino acids. Here the CDR3 DNA is all that survives: 45 bases in frame from base 1. Trimming removed 3 bases from V and 4 bases from J; the gene matches leave 8 bases unexplained. This specimen's time point label, per the study, means: about 28 days (+/-7) after the second vaccine dose. AZD1222 recipients with second doses at about 4 weeks or about 12 weeks were pooled, because spike-specific TCR depth and breadth did not differ between schedules. Vaccinee samples were obtained from the UK trials COV001 and COV002, which included a single-blind randomized controlled phase 2/3 trial of AZD1222 (ChAdOx1 nCoV-19) in healthy adults. For TCRbeta chain sequencing, PBMC samples from trial participants were taken at day 0 and at day 28 after the second dose.

The CDR3 regions of human TCRbeta chains were analyzed by immunosequencing. Turning to the authors' computational methods: Repertoire TCRs were matched against a reference library of SARS-CoV-2-specific TCRs generated with the MIRA antigen-specificity platform. Breadth was defined as the fraction of unique TCRs that were SARS-CoV-2-associated. Depth was defined as the fraction of total T cells that were SARS-CoV-2-associated. Each spike-specific TCR was assigned to its reactive spike region and to a CD4 or CD8 class using the MIRA data. Log10-transformed breadth and depth values were compared by one-way ANOVA with Sidak's multiple comparisons tests. TCRdb limited this immuneACCESS table to in-frame rearrangements with V and J called. A share of clones is missing; checked studies link under half to unresolved V genes, and the rest is unexplained. Clonal size and the V and J genes are those of that table, whereas D and trimming came from the DNA. For this sample there are about 150,000 clones; 90% to 95% appear just once. The biggest ten clones account for approximately 1.6% of the sample.

The receptor was derived from an adult who received the AZD1222 COVID-19 vaccine. The sample in question was peripheral blood, obtained 28 days after the second AZD1222 dose. The chain is assembled from TRBV28 and TRBJ1-2, and TRBD1 matches 7 of the central bases. The bases read TGTGCCAGCAGTTTTTCATCTAGGGGGCGCTATGGCTACACCTTC. Its protein reads: CASSFSSRGRYGYTF.